This T cell receptor beta chain came from a study of blood T cell repertoires in COVID-19. Profiling relied on immunoSEQ multiplex PCR, and the TCRdb table lists in-frame clones only, not all of them. This table has roughly 150,000 clones, approximately 84% appearing once. V lost 5 bases, J lost 0 bases, and 7 bases stayed unmatched. The CDR3 is made up of 17 amino acids. Germline-derived CDR1 and CDR2 are SGHTA and FQGNSA. Sequenced: peripheral blood. This TCR derives from a man between 65 and 85 years old with active or convalescent COVID-19. The rearrangement uses TRBV7-2 and TRBJ2-1; 10 bases are shared with TRBD1. Written as DNA, the CDR3 is TGTGCCAGCAGCCCCAGACAGGGGGCCAGCTCCTACAATGAGCAGTTCTTC. It encodes CASSPRQGASSYNEQFF. The full variable domain, rest sourced from reference TRBV7-2 and TRBJ2-1, is GAGVSQSPSNKVTEKGKDVELRCDPISGHTALYWYRQSLGQGLEFLIYFQGNSAPDKSGLPSDRFSAERTGGSVSTLTIQRTQQEDSAVYLCASSPRQGASSYNEQFFGPGTRLTVL.